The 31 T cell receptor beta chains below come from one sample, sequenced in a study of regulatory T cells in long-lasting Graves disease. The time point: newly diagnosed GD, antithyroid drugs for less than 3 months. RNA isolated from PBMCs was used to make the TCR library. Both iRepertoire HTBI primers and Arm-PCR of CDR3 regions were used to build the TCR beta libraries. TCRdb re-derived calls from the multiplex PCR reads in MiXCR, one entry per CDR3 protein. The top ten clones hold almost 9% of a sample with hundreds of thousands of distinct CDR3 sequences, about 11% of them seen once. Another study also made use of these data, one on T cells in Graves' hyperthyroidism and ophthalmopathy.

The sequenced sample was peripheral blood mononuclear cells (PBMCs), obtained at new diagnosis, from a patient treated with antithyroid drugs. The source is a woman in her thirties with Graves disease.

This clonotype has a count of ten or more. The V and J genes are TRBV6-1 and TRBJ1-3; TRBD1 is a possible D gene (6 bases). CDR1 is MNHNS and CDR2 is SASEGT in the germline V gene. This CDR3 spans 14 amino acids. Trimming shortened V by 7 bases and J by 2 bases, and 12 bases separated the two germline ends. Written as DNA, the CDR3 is TGTGCCAGCATCCTCACAGGGACTGGAAACACCATATATTTT. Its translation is CASILTGTGNTIYF.

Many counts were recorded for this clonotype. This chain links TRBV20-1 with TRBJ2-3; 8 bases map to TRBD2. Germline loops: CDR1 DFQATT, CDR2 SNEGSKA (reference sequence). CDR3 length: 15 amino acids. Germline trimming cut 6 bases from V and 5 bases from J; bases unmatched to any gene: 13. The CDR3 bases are TGCAGTGCCGAGACGGCTAGCGGGCGGGGAGATACGCAGTATTTT. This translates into CSAETASGRGDTQYF.

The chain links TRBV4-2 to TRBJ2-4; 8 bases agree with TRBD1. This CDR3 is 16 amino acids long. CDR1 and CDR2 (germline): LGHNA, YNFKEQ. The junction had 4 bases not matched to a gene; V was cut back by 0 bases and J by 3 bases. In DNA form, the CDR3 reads TGTGCCAGCAGCCAAGAGAGTACAGGGGGCAAAAACATTCAGTACTTC. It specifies CASSQESTGGKNIQYF.

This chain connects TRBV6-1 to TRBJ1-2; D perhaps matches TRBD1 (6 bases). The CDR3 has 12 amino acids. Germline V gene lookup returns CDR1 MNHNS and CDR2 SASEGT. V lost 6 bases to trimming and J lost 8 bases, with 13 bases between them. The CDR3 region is CASRHGQLGYTF. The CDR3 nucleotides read TGTGCCAGCAGACACGGACAGCTGGGCTACACCTTC.

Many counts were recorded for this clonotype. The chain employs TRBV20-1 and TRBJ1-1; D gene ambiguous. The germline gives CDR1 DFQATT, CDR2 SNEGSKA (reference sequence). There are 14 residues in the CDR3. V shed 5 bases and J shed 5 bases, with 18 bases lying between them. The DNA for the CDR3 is TGCAGTGCTCGCGGACCCCTACTATGGACTGAAGCTTTCTTT. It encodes CSARGPLLWTEAFF.

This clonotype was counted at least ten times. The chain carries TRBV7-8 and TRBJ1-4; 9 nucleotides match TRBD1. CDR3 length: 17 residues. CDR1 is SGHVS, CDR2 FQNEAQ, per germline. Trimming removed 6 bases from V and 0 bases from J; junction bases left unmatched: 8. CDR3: CASRTGGTDATNEKLFF. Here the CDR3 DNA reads TGTGCCAGCAGAACAGGGGGCACCGATGCAACTAATGAAAAACTGTTTTTT.

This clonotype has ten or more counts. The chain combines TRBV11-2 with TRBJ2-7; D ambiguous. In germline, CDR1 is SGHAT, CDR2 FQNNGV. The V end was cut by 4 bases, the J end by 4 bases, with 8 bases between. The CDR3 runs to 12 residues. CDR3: CASSSRMYEQYF. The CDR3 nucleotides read TGTGCCAGCAGCTCCCGAATGTACGAGCAGTACTTC.

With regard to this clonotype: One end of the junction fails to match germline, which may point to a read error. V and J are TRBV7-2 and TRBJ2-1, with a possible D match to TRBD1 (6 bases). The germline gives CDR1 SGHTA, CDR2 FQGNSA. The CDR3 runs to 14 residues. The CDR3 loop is CASSSLSTGKPNVF. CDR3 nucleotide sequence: TGTGCCAGCAGCTCCCTTTCCACAGGGAAGCCTAACGTCTTC. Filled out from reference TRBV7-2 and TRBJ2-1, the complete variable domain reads GAGVSQSPSNKVTEKGKDVELRCDPISGHTALYWYRQSLGQGLEFLIYFQGNSAPDKSGLPSDRFSAERTGGSVSTLTIQRTQQEDSAVYLCASSSLSTGKPNVFGPGTRLTVL.

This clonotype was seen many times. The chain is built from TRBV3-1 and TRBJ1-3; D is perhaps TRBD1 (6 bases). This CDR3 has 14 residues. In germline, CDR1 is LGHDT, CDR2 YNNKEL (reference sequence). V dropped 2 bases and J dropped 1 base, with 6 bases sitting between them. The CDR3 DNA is TGTGCCAGCAGCCAAACAGGGTCTGGAAACACCATATATTTT. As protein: CASSQTGSGNTIYF.

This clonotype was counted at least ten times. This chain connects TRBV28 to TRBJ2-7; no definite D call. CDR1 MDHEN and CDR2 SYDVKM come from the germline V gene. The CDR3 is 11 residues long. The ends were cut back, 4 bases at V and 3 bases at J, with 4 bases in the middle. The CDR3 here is CASSYNYEQYF. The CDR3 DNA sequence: TGTGCCAGCAGTTACAACTACGAGCAGTACTTC.

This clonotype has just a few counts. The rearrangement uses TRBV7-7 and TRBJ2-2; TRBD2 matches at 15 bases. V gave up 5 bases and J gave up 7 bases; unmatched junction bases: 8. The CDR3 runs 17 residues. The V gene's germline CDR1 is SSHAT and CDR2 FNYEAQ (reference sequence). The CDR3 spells CASSAGLAGGPSGELFF. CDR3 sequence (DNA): TGTGCCAGCAGCGCCGGACTAGCGGGAGGGCCCAGCGGGGAGCTGTTTTTT.

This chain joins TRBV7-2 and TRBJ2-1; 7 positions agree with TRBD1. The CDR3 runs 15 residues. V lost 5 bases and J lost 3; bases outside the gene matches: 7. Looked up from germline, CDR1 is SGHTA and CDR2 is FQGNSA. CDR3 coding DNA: TGTGCCAGCAGCACCCTGAGGGGGCTCTACAATGAGCAGTTCTTC. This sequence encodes CASSTLRGLYNEQFF.

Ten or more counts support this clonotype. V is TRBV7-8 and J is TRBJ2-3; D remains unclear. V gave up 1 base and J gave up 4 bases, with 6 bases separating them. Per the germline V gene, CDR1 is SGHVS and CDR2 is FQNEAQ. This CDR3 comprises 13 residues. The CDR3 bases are TGTGCCAGCAGCTTAGTACCTGCAGATACGCAGTATTTT. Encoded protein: CASSLVPADTQYF.

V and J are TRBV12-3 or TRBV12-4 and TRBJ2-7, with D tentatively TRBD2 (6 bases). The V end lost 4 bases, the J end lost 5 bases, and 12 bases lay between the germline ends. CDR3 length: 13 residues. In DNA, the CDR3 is TGTGCCAGCAGTTGGGGGAGGACGGACGAGCAGTACGTC. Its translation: CASSWGRTDEQYV.

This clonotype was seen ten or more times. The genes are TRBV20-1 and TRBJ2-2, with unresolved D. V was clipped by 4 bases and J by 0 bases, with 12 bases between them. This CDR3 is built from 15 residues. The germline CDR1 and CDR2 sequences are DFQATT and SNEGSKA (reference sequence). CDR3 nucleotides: TGCAGTGCTACTAGAGATGAGACGAACACCGGGGAGCTGTTTTTT. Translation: CSATRDETNTGELFF.

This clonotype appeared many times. The CDR3 sequence: CASSAEPGRGGFF. CDR3 DNA: TGCGCCAGCAGCGCGGAGCCTGGCCGGGGAGGATTCTTC. The gene calls are TRBV5-1 and TRBJ2-1; perhaps TRBD2 as D (6 bases). Germline lookup yields CDR1 SGHRS and CDR2 YFSETQ. V was clipped by 4 bases and J by 16 bases, with 21 bases between them. The CDR3 sequence is 13 residues long.

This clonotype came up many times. CDR3 bases: TGTGCCAGCAGCTTAGATGGGAGCGTCCTAGGCAATGAGCAGTTCTTC. Its protein product is CASSLDGSVLGNEQFF. The chain recombines TRBV11-3 with TRBJ2-1, with TRBD2 as a possible D gene (5 bases). Germline V gene data show CDR1 as SGHNT and CDR2 as YENEEA. With 0 bases removed from V and 6 bases from J, the gap between germline ends came to 15 bases. The CDR3 has 16 residues. Supplemented by reference TRBV11-3 and TRBJ2-1, the full variable domain reads EAGVVQSPRYKIIEKKQPVAFWCNPISGHNTLYWYLQNLGQGPELLIRYENEEAVDDSQLPKDRFSAERLKGVDSTLKIQPAELGDSAVYLCASSLDGSVLGNEQFFGPGTRLTVL.

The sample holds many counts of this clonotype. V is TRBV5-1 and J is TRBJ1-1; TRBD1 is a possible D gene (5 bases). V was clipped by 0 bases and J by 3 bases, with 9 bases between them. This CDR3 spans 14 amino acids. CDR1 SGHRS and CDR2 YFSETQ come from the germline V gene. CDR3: CASSLEGADTEAFF. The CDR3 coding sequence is TGCGCCAGCAGCTTGGAAGGGGCTGACACTGAAGCTTTCTTT.

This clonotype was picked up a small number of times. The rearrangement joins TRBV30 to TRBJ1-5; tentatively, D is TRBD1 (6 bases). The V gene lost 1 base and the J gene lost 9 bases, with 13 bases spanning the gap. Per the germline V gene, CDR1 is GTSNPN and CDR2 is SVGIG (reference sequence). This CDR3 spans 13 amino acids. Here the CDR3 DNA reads TGTGCCTGGAGTGATATTGGAGGGGGGCCCCAGCATTTT. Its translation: CAWSDIGGGPQHF.

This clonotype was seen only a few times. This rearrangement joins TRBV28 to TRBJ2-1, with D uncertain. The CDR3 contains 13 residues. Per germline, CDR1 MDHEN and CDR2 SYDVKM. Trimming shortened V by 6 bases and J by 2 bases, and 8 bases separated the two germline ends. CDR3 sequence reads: CASSTEAYNEQFF. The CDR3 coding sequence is TGTGCCAGCAGCACCGAAGCCTACAATGAGCAGTTCTTC.

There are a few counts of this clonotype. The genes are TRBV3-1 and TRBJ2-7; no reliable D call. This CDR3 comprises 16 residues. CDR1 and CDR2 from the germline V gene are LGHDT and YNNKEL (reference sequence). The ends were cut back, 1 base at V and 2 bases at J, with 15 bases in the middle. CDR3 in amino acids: CASSQVGSLSPYEQYF. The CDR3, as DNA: TGTGCCAGCAGCCAAGTAGGTAGTCTGTCTCCCTACGAGCAGTACTTC.

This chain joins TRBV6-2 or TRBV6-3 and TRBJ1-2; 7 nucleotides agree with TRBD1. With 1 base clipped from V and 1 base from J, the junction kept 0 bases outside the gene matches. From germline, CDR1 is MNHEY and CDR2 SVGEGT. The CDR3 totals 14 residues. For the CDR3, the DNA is TGTGCCAGCAGTTACTGGGACAGTAACTATGGCTACACCTTC. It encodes CASSYWDSNYGYTF.

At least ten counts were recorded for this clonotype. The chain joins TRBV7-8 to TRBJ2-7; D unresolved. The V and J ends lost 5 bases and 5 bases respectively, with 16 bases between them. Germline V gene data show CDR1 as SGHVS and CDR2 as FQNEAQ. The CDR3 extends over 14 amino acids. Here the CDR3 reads CASSLHPMWDEQYF. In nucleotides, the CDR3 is TGTGCCAGCAGCCTTCATCCGATGTGGGACGAGCAGTACTTC. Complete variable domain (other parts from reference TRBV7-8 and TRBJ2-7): GAGVSQSPRYKVAKRGQDVALRCDPISGHVSLFWYQQALGQGPEFLTYFQNEAQLDKSGLPSDRFFAERPEGSVSTLKIQRTQQEDSAVYLCASSLHPMWDEQYFGPGTRLTVT.

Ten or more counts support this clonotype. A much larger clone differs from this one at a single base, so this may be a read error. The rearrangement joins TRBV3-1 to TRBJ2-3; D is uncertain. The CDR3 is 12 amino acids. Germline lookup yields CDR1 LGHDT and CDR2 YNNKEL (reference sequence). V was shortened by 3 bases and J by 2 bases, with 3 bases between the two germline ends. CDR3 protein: CASSHDTDTQYF. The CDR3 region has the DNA TGTGCCAGCAGCCATGACACAGATACGCAGTATTTT.

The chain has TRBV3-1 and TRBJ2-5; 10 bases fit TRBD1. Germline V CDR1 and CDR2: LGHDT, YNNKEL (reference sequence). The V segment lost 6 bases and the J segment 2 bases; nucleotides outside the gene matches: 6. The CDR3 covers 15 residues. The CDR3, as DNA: TGTGCCAGCAGTCCGGACAGGGGGACACAAGAGACCCAGTACTTC. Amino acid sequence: CASSPDRGTQETQYF.

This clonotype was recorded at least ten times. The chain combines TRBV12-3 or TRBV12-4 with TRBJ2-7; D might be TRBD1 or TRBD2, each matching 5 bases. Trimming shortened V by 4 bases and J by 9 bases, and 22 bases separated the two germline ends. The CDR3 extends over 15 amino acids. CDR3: CASSSLKRGALVQYF. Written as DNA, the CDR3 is TGTGCCAGCAGTTCACTTAAGAGGGGAGCTTTGGTGCAGTACTTC.

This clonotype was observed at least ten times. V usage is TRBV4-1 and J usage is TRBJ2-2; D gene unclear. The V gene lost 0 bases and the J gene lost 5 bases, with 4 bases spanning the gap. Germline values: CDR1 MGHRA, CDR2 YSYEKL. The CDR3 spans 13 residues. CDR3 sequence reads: CASSQERTGELFF. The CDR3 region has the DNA TGCGCCAGCAGCCAAGAAAGGACCGGGGAGCTGTTTTTT.

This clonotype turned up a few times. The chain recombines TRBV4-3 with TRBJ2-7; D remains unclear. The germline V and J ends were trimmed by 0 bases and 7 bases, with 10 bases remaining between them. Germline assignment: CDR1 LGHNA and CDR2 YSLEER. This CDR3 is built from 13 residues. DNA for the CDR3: TGCGCCAGCAGCCAAGATCTTTCGCGTGAGCAGTACTTC. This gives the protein CASSQDLSREQYF.

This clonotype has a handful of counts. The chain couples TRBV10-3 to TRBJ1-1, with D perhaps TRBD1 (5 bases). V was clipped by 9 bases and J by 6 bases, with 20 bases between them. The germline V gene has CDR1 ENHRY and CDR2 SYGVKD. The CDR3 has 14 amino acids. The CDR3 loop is CAISSPGLPPEAFF. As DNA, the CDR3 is TGTGCCATTTCCAGTCCGGGGCTCCCCCCTGAAGCTTTCTTT.

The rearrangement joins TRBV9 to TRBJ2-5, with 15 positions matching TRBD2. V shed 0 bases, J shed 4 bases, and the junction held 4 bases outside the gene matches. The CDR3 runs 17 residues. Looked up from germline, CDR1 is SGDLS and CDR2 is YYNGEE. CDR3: CASSVGTSGRATETQYF. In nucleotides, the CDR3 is TGTGCCAGCAGCGTAGGGACTAGCGGGAGGGCCACAGAGACCCAGTACTTC.

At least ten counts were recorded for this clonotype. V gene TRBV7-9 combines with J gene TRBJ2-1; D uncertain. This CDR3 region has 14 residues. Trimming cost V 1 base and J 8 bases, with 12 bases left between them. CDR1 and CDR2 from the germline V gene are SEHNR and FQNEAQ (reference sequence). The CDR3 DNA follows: TGTGCCAGCAGCTTAGGTCTAGGGATGCATGAGCAGTTCTTC. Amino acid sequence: CASSLGLGMHEQFF.